This T cell receptor beta chain derives from a study of blood T cell repertoires in COVID-19 (dated by TCRdb to 2020 to 2022). General notes on the study: The collaborator samples originated in the United States, Italy and Spain and spanned the acute and convalescent phases of COVID-19. The repertoires were released in a freely available public database meant as a resource for research on the immune response to SARS-CoV-2. The samples were drawn from the first 160 participants of the ongoing ImmuneRACE study and from some 1,300 subjects provided by 6 global collaborators. Sample metadata almost always included a de-identified subject ID, COVID-19 status, age in years and sex. The prospective study material was composed of cDNA or gDNA derived from T cells, B-cell-depleted T cells, or PBMCs. Where available, HLA class I and class II types were obtained from metadata supplied by the sample provider rather than from assay-based typing. Subjects who had been exposed to COVID-19, were actively infected with it, or had recovered from it provided the deeply sampled blood TCRbeta repertoires that made up the dataset.

TCRbeta CDR3 regions were amplified from genomic DNA by means of the immunoSEQ Assay, a bias-controlled multiplex PCR. For the original study's pipeline: Nucleated cell counts per sample were estimated from amplification of reference gene primers within the assay. To quantify the absolute abundance of each unique TCRbeta CDR3 rearrangement, sequence reads were collapsed and filtered. For each sample, productive Simpson clonality was calculated as the square root of Simpson's diversity index over productive rearrangements. As stored in TCRdb, this immuneACCESS dataset retains in-frame rearrangements with V and J assigned. A fraction of the clones does not appear; measured against another copy, unresolved V genes explain less than half of the discrepancy, and the remainder lacks a known reason. That table supplies the V and J calls and clone size; D and trimming were determined from the DNA. The sample table contains around 60,000 clones; only one count was recorded for about 83% of them. The top ten hold about 9.4% of the sample.

With respect to this clone: Its antigen specificity is not known. No much larger clonotype is one base removed from it; base qualities were not supplied.

V ends up 9 bases short and J 3 bases short, with an unmatched junction base count of 7. The CDR3 runs 13 residues from the cysteine to the phenylalanine. This entry keeps only the CDR3 DNA: 39 bases, framed from base 1. In the germline V gene (reference sequence), CDR1 corresponds to LNHDA and CDR2 to SQIVND. In Seattle, one collaborating source enrolled patients while the infection was active and tracked those patients longitudinally over the course of disease. The collaborating institutions used their own protocols to collect whole blood in K2EDTA tubes. For TCRbeta analysis, collaborators shipped samples in one of three forms: frozen whole blood, isolated PBMCs, or DNA extracted from either of those sample types. The investigation overall reported the following: The quantity of clinical and demographic metadata differed by source and by participant and was supplied without curation.

Sequencing input: peripheral blood. The sequence links TRBV19 to TRBJ1-2; 7 junctional bases match TRBD1. This clonotype originated in a man aged 50-59 years with COVID-19, enrolled during active disease. CDR3 loop: CASSLQGYYGYTF. The DNA sequence is given as TGTGCCAGCAGTTTACAGGGGTACTATGGCTACACCTTC.